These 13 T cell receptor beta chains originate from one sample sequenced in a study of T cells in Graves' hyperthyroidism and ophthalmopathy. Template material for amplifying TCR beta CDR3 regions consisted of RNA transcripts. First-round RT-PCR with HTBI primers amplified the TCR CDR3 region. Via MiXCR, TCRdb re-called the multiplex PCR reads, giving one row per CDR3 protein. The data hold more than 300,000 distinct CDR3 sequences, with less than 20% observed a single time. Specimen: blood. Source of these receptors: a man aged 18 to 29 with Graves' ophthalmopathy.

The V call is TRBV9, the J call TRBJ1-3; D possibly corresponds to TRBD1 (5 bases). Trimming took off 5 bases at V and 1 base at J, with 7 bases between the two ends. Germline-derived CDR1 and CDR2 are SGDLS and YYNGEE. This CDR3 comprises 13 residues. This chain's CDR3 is CASSGGSGNTIYF. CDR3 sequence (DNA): TGTGCCAGCAGTGGGGGTTCTGGAAACACCATATATTTT.

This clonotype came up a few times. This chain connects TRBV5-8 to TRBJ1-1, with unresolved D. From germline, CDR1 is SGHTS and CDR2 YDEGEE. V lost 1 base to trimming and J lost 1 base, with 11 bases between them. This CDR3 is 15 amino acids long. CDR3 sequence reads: CASSLPPGSNTEAFF. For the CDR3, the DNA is TGTGCCAGCAGCTTGCCCCCGGGGTCGAACACTGAAGCTTTCTTT.

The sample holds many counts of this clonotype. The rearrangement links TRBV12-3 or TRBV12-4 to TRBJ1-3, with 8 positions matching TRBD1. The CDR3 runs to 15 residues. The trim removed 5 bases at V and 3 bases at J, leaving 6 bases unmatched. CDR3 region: CASSLDRVVGNTIYF. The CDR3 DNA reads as TGTGCCAGCAGTCTGGACAGGGTGGTTGGAAACACCATATATTTT.

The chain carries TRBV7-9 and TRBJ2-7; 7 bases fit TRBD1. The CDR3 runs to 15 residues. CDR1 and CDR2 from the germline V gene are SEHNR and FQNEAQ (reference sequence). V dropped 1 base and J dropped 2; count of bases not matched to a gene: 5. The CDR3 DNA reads TGTGCCAGCAGCTTAGGGGGACAGACTCCCTACGAGCAGTACTTC. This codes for CASSLGGQTPYEQYF.

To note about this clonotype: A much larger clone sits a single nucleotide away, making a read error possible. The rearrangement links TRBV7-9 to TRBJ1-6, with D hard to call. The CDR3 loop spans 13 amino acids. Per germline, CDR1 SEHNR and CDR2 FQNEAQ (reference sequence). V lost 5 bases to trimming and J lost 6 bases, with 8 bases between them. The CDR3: CASSQGSNSPLHF. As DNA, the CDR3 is TGTGCCAGCAGCCAAGGCAGTAATTCACCCCTCCACTTT.

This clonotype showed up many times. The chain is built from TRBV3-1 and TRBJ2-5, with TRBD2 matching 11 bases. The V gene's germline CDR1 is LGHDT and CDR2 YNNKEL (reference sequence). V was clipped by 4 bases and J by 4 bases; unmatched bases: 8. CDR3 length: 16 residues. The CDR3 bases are TGTGCCAGCAGCCCGACTAGCGGGGAGGTAGGAGAGACCCAGTACTTC. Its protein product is CASSPTSGEVGETQYF.

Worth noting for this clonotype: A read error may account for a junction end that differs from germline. This CDR3 reads CASNLGQSEAQYF. The CDR3 region has the DNA TGCGCCAGCAACCTCGGACAGTCAGAGGCCCAGTACTTC. The chain combines TRBV5-1 with TRBJ2-5, with D possibly matching TRBD1 (6 bases). Per germline, CDR1 SGHRS and CDR2 YFSETQ. This CDR3 is 13 amino acids long. The variable domain in full, completed from reference TRBV5-1 and TRBJ2-5, reads KAGVTQTPRYLIKTRGQQVTLSCSPISGHRSVSWYQQTPGQGLQFLFEYFSETQRNKGNFPGRFSGRQFSNSRSEMNVSTLELGDSALYLCASNLGQSEAQYFGPGTRLLVL.

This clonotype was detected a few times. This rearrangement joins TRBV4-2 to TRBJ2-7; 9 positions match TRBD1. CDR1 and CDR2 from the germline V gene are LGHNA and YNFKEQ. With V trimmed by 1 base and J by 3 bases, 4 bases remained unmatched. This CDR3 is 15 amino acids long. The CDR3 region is CASSQGQGDFYEQYF. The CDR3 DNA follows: TGTGCCAGCAGCCAAGGACAGGGGGATTTCTACGAGCAGTACTTC.

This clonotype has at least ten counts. This chain's CDR3 is CASSLSDRPLNYGYTF. The DNA for the CDR3 is TGTGCCAGCAGCTTAAGTGACAGGCCCCTTAACTATGGCTACACCTTC. V gene TRBV11-2 combines with J gene TRBJ1-2; possibly TRBD1 for D (6 bases). The CDR3 runs to 16 residues. CDR1 SGHAT and CDR2 FQNNGV come from the germline V gene. Trimming shortened V by 2 bases and J by 1 base, and 14 bases separated the two germline ends.

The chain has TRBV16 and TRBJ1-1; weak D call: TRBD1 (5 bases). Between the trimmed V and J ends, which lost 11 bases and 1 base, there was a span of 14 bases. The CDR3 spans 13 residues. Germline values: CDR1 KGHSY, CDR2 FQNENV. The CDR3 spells CAGGTNWNTEAFF. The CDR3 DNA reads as TGTGCCGGGGGGACGAATTGGAACACTGAAGCTTTCTTT.

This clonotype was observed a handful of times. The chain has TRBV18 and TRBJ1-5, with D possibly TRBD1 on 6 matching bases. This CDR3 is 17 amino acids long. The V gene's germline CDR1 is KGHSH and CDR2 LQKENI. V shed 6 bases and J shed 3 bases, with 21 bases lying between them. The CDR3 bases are TGTGCCAGCTCTCTGCCCGCGGGGGCAGGAATCAATCAGCCCCAGCATTTT. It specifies CASSLPAGAGINQPQHF.

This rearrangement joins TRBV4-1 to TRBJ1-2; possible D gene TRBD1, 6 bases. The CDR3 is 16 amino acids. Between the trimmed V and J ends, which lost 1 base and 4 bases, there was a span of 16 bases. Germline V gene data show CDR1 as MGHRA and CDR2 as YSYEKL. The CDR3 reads CASSQVYRDQGYGYTF. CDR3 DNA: TGCGCCAGCAGCCAAGTCTACAGGGACCAAGGCTATGGCTACACCTTC.

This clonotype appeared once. CDR3 region: CASSQDPRAVGGELFF. CDR3 in DNA: TGCGCCAGCAGCCAAGATCCCCGGGCCGTAGGCGGGGAGCTGTTTTTT. The chain links TRBV4-3 to TRBJ2-2, with D hard to call. This CDR3 region has 16 residues. V was clipped by 0 bases and J by 7 bases, with 15 bases between them. Germline lookup yields CDR1 LGHNA and CDR2 YSLEER.